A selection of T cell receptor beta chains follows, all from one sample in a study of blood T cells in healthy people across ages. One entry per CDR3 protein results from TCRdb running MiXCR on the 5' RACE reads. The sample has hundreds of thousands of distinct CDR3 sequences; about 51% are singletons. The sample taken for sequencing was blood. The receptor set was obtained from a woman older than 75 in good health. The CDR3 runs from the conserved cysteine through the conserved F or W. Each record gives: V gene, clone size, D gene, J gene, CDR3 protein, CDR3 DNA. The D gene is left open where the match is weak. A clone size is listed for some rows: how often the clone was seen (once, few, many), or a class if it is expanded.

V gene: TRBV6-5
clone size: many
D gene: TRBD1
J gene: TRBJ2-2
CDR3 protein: CASMRDRVSTGELFF
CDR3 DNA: TGTGCCAGCATGAGGGACAGGGTGAGCACCGGGGAGCTGTTTTTT

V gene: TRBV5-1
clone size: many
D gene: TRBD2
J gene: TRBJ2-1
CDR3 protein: CASSLGGGTSYNEQFF
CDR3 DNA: TGCGCCAGCAGCTTGGGGGGGGGTACATCCTACAATGAGCAGTTCTTC

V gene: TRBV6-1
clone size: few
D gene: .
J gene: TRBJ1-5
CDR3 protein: CASSVTDNQPQHF
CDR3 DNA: TGTGCCAGCAGTGTGACCGACAATCAGCCCCAGCATTTT

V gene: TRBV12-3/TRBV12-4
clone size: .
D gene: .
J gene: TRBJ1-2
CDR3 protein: CASSPGGGDGYTF
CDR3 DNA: TGTGCCAGCAGCCCCGGGGGGGGCGATGGCTACACCTTC

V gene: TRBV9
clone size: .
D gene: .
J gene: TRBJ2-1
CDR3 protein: CASSVRVAGPDEQFF
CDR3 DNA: TGTGCCAGCAGCGTACGGGTTGCGGGTCCGGATGAGCAGTTCTTC

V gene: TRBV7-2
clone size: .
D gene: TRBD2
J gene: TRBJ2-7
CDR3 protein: CASSSAASGTYEQYF
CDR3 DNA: TGTGCCAGCAGCTCCGCGGCTAGCGGGACCTACGAGCAGTACTTC

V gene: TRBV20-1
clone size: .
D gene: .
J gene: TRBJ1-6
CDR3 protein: CSARDPTQGNFYNSPLHF
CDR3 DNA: TGCAGTGCTAGAGATCCTACACAGGGCAACTTCTATAATTCACCCCTCCACTTT

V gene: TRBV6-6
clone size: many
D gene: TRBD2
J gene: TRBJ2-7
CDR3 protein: CASSRRDYSYEQYF
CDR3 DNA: TGTGCCAGCAGTCGCCGGGACTACAGCTACGAGCAGTACTTC

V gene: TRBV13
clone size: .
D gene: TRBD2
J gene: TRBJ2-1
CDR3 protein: CASSHGWTSNANEQFF
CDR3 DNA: TGTGCCAGCAGCCACGGATGGACTAGCAACGCCAATGAGCAGTTCTTC

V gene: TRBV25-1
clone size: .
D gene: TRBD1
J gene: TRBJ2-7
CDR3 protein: CASSGDHPGQGGYEQYF
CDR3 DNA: TGTGCCAGCAGTGGGGATCACCCGGGACAGGGTGGGTACGAGCAGTACTTC

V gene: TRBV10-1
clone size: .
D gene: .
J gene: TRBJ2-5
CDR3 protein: CASSDPTVQETQYF
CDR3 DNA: TGCGCCAGCAGTGATCCGACAGTACAAGAGACCCAGTACTTC

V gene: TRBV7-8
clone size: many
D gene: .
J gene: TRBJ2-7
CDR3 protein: CASSLVQGPSYEQYF
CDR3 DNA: TGTGCCAGCAGCTTAGTCCAGGGCCCGTCCTACGAGCAGTACTTC

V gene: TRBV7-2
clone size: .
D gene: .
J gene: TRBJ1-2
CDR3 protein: CASSVGADNYGYTF
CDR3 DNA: TGTGCCAGCAGCGTAGGGGCCGATAACTATGGCTACACCTTC

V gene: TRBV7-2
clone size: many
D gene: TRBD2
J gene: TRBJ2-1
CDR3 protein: CASSPDVLAGQFF
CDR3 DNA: TGTGCCAGCAGCCCCGACGTACTAGCGGGACAGTTCTTC

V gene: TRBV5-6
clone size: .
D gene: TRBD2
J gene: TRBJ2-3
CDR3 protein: CASSSRTSGGAIGDTQYF
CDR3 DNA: TGTGCCAGCAGCTCCCGGACTAGCGGGGGGGCCATAGGAGATACGCAGTATTTT

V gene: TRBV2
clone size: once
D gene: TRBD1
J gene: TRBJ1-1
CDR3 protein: CASSEGTATEAFF
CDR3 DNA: TGTGCCAGCAGCGAGGGGACAGCGACTGAAGCTTTCTTT